This T cell receptor (beta chain) was sequenced for a study of OX40 agonist ivuxolimab in advanced cancers. Whole-study context: Partial responses occurred in Three dose-escalation patients, one with hepatocellular carcinoma and two with cutaneous melanoma.

The protocol was immunoSEQ multiplex PCR, while the TCRdb copy is restricted to in-frame clones and leaves out a portion. The repertoire consists of about 33,000 clones, with approximately 90% occurring once and the leading ten covering 26%. The J segment lost 6 bases and the V segment lost 3 bases, leaving 6 bases of the junction unmatched. This CDR3 has 14 residues. Germline V gives CDR1 SQVTM, CDR2 ANQGSEA. V and J are TRBV29-1 and TRBJ2-2; TRBD2 agrees at 8 bases. The sequencing used CD4+ or CD8+ T cells sorted from blood, collected in a trial of the OX40 agonist ivuxolimab. This clonotype was sampled from an adult with an advanced solid tumor such as melanoma, head and neck, liver or kidney cancer. CDR3 DNA: TGCAGCGTTGAGGAAGCGGGAGTGTCCGGGGAGCTGTTTTTT. Its protein is CSVEEAGVSGELFF.